This T cell receptor (beta chain) was observed in a study of neurological immune-mediated disorders. Findings and caveats of the study: A possible signature appeared as one related-CDR3 cluster, in which phylogenetic grouping placed the repertoires of 18 of 34 multiple sclerosis patients. HTLV-1-associated myelopathy had the most TCR clonal expansion, while multiple sclerosis had the least, a level that fell below healthy controls.

In this sample, this clonotype turned up many times. Antigen: not known. Source material was 2 million unsorted PBMCs, stored at -80 °C in RNAlater. Per the germline V gene, CDR1 is LNHNV and CDR2 is YYDKDF (reference sequence). This CDR3 has 12 residues. V was pared by 3 bases and J by 8 bases, with 10 bases between. The authors produced cDNA by 5'RACE using 10-nucleotide random UMIs. TCRdb analysed the 5' RACE reads with MiXCR anew, one entry per CDR3 protein. Among about 66,000 distinct CDR3 sequences listed, around 3.9% were seen once. The rearrangement links TRBV15 to TRBJ1-1; the D is unclear. This clonotype originated in a man aged 25 to 40 with multiple sclerosis. What was sequenced was PBMCs. The CDR3 loop reads CATSSDFGEAFF. Written as DNA, the CDR3 is TGTGCCACCAGCAGCGACTTTGGGGAAGCTTTCTTT.